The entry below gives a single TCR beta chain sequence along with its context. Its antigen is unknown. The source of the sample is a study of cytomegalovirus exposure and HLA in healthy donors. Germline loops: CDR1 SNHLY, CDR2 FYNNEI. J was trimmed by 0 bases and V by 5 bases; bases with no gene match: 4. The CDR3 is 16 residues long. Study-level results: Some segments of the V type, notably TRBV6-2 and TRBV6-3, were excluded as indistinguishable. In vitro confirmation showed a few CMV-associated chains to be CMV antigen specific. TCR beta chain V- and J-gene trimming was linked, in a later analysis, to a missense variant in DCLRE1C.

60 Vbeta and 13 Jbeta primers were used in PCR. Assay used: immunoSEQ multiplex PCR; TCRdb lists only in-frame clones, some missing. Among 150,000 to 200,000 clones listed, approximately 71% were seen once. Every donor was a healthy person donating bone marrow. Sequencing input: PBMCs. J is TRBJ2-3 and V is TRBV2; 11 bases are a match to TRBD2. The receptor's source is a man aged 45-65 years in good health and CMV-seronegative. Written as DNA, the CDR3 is TGTGCCAGCAGTTATAGCGGGGGGGCCAGCACAGATACGCAGTATTTT. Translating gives CASSYSGGASTDTQYF.